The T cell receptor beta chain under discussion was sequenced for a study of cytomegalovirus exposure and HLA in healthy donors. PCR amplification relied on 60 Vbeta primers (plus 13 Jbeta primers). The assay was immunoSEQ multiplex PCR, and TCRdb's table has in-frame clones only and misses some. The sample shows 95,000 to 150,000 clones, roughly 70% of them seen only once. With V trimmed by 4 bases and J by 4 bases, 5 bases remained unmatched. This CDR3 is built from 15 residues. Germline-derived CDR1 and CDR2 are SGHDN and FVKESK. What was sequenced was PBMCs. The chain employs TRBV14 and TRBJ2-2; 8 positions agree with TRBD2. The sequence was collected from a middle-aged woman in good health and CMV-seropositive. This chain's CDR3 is CASSLEREFTGELFF. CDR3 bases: TGTGCCAGCAGCCTTGAGCGGGAGTTCACCGGGGAGCTGTTTTTT.